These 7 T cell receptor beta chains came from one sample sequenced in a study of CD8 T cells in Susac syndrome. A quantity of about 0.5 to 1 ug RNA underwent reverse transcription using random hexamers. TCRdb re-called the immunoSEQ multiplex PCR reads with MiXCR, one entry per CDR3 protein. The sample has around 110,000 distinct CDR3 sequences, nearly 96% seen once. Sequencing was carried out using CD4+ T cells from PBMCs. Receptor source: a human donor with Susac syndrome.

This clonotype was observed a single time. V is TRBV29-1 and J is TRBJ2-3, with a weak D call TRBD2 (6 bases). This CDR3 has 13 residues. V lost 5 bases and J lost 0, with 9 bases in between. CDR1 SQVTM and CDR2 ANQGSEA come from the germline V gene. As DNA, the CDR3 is TGCAGCGTTATTAGCGGAAGCACAGATACGCAGTATTTT. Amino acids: CSVISGSTDTQYF.

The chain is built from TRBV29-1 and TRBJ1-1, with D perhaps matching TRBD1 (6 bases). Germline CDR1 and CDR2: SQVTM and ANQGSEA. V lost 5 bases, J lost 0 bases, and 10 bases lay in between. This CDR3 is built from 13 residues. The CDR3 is CSVSTGLNTEAFF. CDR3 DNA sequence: TGCAGCGTTTCGACAGGCTTGAACACTGAAGCTTTCTTT.

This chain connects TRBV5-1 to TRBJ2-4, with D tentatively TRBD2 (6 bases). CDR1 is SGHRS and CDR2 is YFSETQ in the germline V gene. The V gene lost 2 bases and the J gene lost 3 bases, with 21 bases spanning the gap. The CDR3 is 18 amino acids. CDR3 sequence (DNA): TGCGCCAGCAGCTTACCCGAAGGGTCGGGAGCGGTCAAAAACATTCAGTACTTC. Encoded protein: CASSLPEGSGAVKNIQYF. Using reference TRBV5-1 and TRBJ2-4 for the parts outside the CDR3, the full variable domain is KAGVTQTPRYLIKTRGQQVTLSCSPISGHRSVSWYQQTPGQGLQFLFEYFSETQRNKGNFPGRFSGRQFSNSRSEMNVSTLELGDSALYLCASSLPEGSGAVKNIQYFGAGTRLSVL.

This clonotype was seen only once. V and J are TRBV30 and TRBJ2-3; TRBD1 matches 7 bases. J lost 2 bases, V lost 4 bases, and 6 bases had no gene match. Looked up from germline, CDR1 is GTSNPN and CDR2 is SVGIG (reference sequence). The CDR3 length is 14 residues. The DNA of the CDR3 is TGTGCCTGGACCCCGGGACAGCCCACAGATACGCAGTATTTT. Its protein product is CAWTPGQPTDTQYF.

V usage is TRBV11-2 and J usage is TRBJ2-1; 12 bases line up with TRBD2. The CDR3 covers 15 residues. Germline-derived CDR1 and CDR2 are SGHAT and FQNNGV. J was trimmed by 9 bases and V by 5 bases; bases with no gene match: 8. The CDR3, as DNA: TGTGCCAGCAGCGCCCGGACTAGCGGGACGAGTGAGCAGTTCTTC. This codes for CASSARTSGTSEQFF.

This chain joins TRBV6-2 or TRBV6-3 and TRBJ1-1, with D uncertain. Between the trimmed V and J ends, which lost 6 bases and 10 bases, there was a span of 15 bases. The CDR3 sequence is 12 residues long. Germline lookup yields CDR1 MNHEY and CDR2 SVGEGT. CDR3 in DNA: TGTGCCAGCAGCCCCCAGAAGGTCAGAGCTTTCTTT. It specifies CASSPQKVRAFF.

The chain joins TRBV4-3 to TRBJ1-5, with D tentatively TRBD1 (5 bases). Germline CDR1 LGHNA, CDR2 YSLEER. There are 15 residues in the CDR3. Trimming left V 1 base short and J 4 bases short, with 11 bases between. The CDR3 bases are TGCGCCAGCAGCCAAGGGGACTCCACTAATCAGCCCCAGCATTTT. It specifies CASSQGDSTNQPQHF.